The 6 T cell receptor beta chains reported below all come from one sample, sequenced in a study of blood T cells in healthy people across ages. A second about 6 to 12 cycle PCR used barcoded and J-beta primers. Each CDR3 protein is one row after TCRdb ran MiXCR on the 5' RACE reads. Altogether 250,000 to 300,000 distinct CDR3 sequences are present, 27% being singletons, with the ten largest covering around 29%. What was sequenced was blood. Receptor source: a woman aged 70-85 years in good health.

CDR3 residues: CASNLGAQETQYF. The CDR3 DNA follows: TGTGCCAGCAACTTGGGGGCTCAAGAGACCCAGTACTTC. The rearrangement uses TRBV11-2 and TRBJ2-5, with a tentative D call TRBD1 (6 bases). V lost 7 bases and J 2 bases, leaving 11 bases between the germline ends. Germline V gene data show CDR1 as SGHAT and CDR2 as FQNNGV. This CDR3 has 13 residues.

The rearrangement uses TRBV6-5 and TRBJ1-6; 8 nucleotides line up with TRBD1. The CDR3 is 15 amino acids. V dropped 0 bases and J dropped 10; count of bases not matched to a gene: 5. In germline, CDR1 is MNHEY, CDR2 SVGAGI. DNA of the CDR3: TGTGCCAGCAGTTACTCTACAGGGGGAAGATCACCCCTCCACTTT. It specifies CASSYSTGGRSPLHF.

This clonotype has at least ten counts. V gene TRBV28 combines with J gene TRBJ1-6; D ambiguous. V gave up 9 bases and J gave up 10 bases, with 13 bases separating them. The CDR3 is made up of 12 amino acids. From germline, CDR1 is MDHEN and CDR2 SYDVKM. CDR3 in DNA: TGTGCCAGTAGATCCTCGGGATCACCCCTCCACTTT. Protein sequence: CASRSSGSPLHF.

J is TRBJ1-2 and V is TRBV6-6; D is unresolved. The CDR3 totals 14 residues. From germline, CDR1 is MNHNY and CDR2 SVGAGI (reference sequence). V lost 6 bases and J 4 bases, leaving 15 bases between the germline ends. CDR3 sequence: CASSPGLTSYGYTF. DNA of the CDR3: TGTGCCAGCAGCCCGGGATTGACATCCTATGGCTACACCTTC.

This clonotype was seen more than once but under ten times. This chain connects TRBV5-1 to TRBJ2-3, with D hard to call. CDR1 SGHRS and CDR2 YFSETQ come from the germline V gene. Trimming left V 0 bases short and J 3 bases short, with 8 bases between. CDR3 length: 14 amino acids. CDR3 sequence: CASSLAQLTDTQYF. In DNA form, the CDR3 reads TGCGCCAGCAGCTTGGCCCAGTTAACAGATACGCAGTATTTT.

The V call is TRBV11-2, the J call TRBJ1-5, with D perhaps matching TRBD1 (6 bases). The V end was cut by 0 bases, the J end by 7 bases, with 10 bases between. The CDR3 runs to 14 residues. Germline CDR1 is SGHAT and CDR2 is FQNNGV. The CDR3 DNA sequence: TGTGCCAGCAGCTTAGACTCAAGGGGGCAGCCCCAGCATTTT. It is translated as CASSLDSRGQPQHF.